One and the same sample provided the 24 T cell receptor beta chains below, sequenced in a study of shared clonotypes between healthy human individuals. The assay was immunoSEQ multiplex PCR, and TCRdb's table has in-frame clones only and misses some. This table has about half a million clones, more than 65% appearing once. The sequencing sample was made of PBMCs. All receptors come from a middle-aged woman in good health. Some clones in this sample may be carry-over from other donors' samples.

This clone was recorded a few times. In the same sample, other DNA sequences code for this CDR3. The chain has TRBV9 and TRBJ1-1; TRBD1 is a possible D gene (5 bases). The CDR3 sequence is 14 residues long. CDR1 and CDR2 from the germline V gene are SGDLS and YYNGEE. V lost 0 bases, J lost 2 bases, and 8 bases lay in between. Here the CDR3 DNA reads TGTGCCAGCAGCGTAGCGGGGGGTAACACTGAAGCTTTCTTT. This codes for CASSVAGGNTEAFF.

This chain joins TRBV9 and TRBJ2-2; D may match TRBD1 or TRBD2 (6 bases each). Germline CDR1 reads SGDLS; CDR2 reads YYNGEE. The CDR3 length is 15 residues. Trimming pared 0 bases from V and 6 bases from J, leaving 12 bases between. This CDR3 reads CASSVVQGGPGELFF. The CDR3 nucleotides read TGTGCCAGCAGCGTAGTACAGGGAGGCCCCGGGGAGCTGTTTTTT.

This clone was seen only once. The V gene is TRBV28, the J gene TRBJ2-3, with D possibly matching TRBD1 (5 bases). Trimming cost V 2 bases and J 4 bases, with 10 bases left between them. CDR3 length: 14 amino acids. Germline assignment: CDR1 MDHEN and CDR2 SYDVKM. CDR3 bases: TGTGCCAGCAGTTTACCCCAGGGTGCAGATACGCAGTATTTT. Translation gives CASSLPQGADTQYF.

The V call is TRBV7-2, the J call TRBJ2-5; D may be TRBD2 (7 bases). The CDR3 covers 13 residues. V lost 5 bases, J lost 5 bases, and 12 bases lay in between. The germline CDR1 and CDR2 sequences are SGHTA and FQGNSA. The CDR3 region has the DNA TGTGCCAGCAGCCGGACTAGGGGGGAGACCCAGTACTTC. Protein sequence: CASSRTRGETQYF.

V and J are TRBV6-5 and TRBJ2-2; D remains ambiguous. V lost 4 bases to trimming and J lost 6 bases, with 9 bases between them. This CDR3 comprises 13 residues. From germline, CDR1 is MNHEY and CDR2 SVGAGI. CDR3 loop: CASSLVRAGELFF. Written as DNA, the CDR3 is TGTGCCAGCAGTTTGGTTCGAGCCGGGGAGCTGTTTTTT.

This rearrangement joins TRBV4-1 to TRBJ2-4; D remains unclear. The CDR3 has 17 residues. Trimming pared 1 base from V and 4 bases from J, leaving 17 bases between. Germline V gene data show CDR1 as MGHRA and CDR2 as YSYEKL. CDR3 residues: CASSQASVSLGKNIQYF. Here the CDR3 DNA reads TGCGCCAGCAGCCAAGCCAGTGTTTCGCTAGGAAAAAACATTCAGTACTTC.

The V gene is TRBV7-9, the J gene TRBJ1-2; 7 bases match TRBD1. This CDR3 contains 13 residues. The V gene's germline CDR1 is SEHNR and CDR2 FQNEAQ (reference sequence). J was trimmed by 8 bases and V by 3 bases; bases with no gene match: 6. CDR3 loop: CASSLDQGVGYTF. The CDR3 bases are TGTGCCAGCAGCTTGGACCAGGGGGTCGGCTACACCTTC.

This clone has just one count. The V call is TRBV4-3, the J call TRBJ2-7; no reliable D call. V was clipped by 3 bases and J by 1 base, with 7 bases between them. The CDR3 length is 13 residues. From germline, CDR1 is LGHNA and CDR2 YSLEER. CDR3 in DNA: TGCGCCAGCAGCCACAAACTTTCCTACGAGCAGTACTTC. It specifies CASSHKLSYEQYF.

The V and J genes are TRBV7-8 and TRBJ2-5; D is perhaps TRBD1 or TRBD2 (5 bases each). Trimming took off 5 bases at V and 4 bases at J, with 11 bases between the two ends. Germline-derived CDR1 and CDR2 are SGHVS and FQNEAQ. This CDR3 comprises 13 residues. Here the CDR3 reads CASSAGTRETQYF. The CDR3 bases are TGTGCCAGCAGCGCCGGGACCCGAGAGACCCAGTACTTC.

This clone was seen just once. This chain links TRBV6-4 with TRBJ2-7; the match to TRBD2 covers 14 bases. The CDR3 covers 15 residues. In germline, CDR1 is MRHNA, CDR2 SNTAGT. With V trimmed by 6 bases and J by 3 bases, 4 bases remained unmatched. CDR3 sequence: CASRRLAGGLYEQYF. The CDR3 DNA sequence: TGTGCCAGCAGGAGACTAGCGGGAGGGCTCTACGAGCAGTACTTC.

This clone was seen a handful of times. This chain connects TRBV4-2 to TRBJ2-3; 8 bases map to TRBD1. The trim removed 3 bases at V and 1 base at J, leaving 3 bases unmatched. Germline CDR1 is LGHNA and CDR2 is YNFKEQ. The CDR3 totals 15 residues. The CDR3 DNA is TGTGCCAGCAGCCATGGACAGGGAGGCACAGATACGCAGTATTTT. Encoded protein: CASSHGQGGTDTQYF.

V is TRBV29-1 and J is TRBJ2-5; 8 bases map to TRBD2. With 5 bases clipped from V and 5 bases from J, the junction kept 4 bases outside the gene matches. This CDR3 comprises 12 residues. Germline CDR1 is SQVTM and CDR2 is ANQGSEA. The CDR3 coding sequence is TGCAGCGTTACGGGAGGGGGGGAGACCCAGTACTTC. Translation: CSVTGGGETQYF. The full variable domain, its missing parts supplied by reference TRBV29-1 and TRBJ2-5, is SAVISQKPSRDICQRGTSLTIQCQVDSQVTMMFWYRQQPGQSLTLIATANQGSEATYESGFVIDKFPISRPNLTFSTLTVSNMSPEDSSIYLCSVTGGGETQYFGPGTRLLVL.

DNA for the CDR3: TGTGCCAGCAGTTACCCGGGACAGCGCTCCTACGAGCAGTACTTC. It yields the protein CASSYPGQRSYEQYF. The chain joins TRBV6-6 to TRBJ2-7; 7 bases align to TRBD1. V trimming: 2 bases; J trimming: 0 bases; junction bases outside the gene matches: 4. Germline-derived CDR1 and CDR2 are MNHNY and SVGAGI (reference sequence). CDR3 length equals 15 residues.

The chain carries TRBV6-1 and TRBJ2-1; 10 bases map to TRBD2. The germline gives CDR1 MNHNS, CDR2 SASEGT. Trimming cost V 0 bases and J 2 bases; bases outside gene matches: 1. This CDR3 contains 16 residues. CDR3 in amino acids: CASSEASGRAYNEQFF. In DNA, the CDR3 is TGTGCCAGCAGTGAAGCCAGCGGGAGGGCCTACAATGAGCAGTTCTTC.

This clone was picked up one time. The V gene is TRBV28, the J gene TRBJ1-4; D not resolved. Trimming stripped 1 base from V and 0 bases from J, with 9 bases between. CDR3 length: 16 residues. Germline V lookup: CDR1 MDHEN, CDR2 SYDVKM. The CDR3 DNA reads TGTGCCAGCAGTTTATTCGGGGATGCAACTAATGAAAAACTGTTTTTT. Its translation is CASSLFGDATNEKLFF.

The V and J genes are TRBV13 and TRBJ2-7; D call uncertain. The CDR3 has 12 amino acids. Trimming left V 8 bases short and J 6 bases short, with 14 bases between. CDR1 PRHDT and CDR2 FYEKMQ come from the germline V gene (reference sequence). The CDR3 DNA reads TGTGCCAGCTGCCAAGCCTCGGGCGAGCAGTACTTC. Protein product: CASCQASGEQYF.

J is TRBJ2-5 and V is TRBV28; 8 nucleotides agree with TRBD2. CDR1 is MDHEN and CDR2 is SYDVKM in the germline V gene. The CDR3 totals 15 residues. V dropped 6 bases and J dropped 11; count of bases not matched to a gene: 17. The CDR3 reads CASSTPGGRSREQYF. CDR3 sequence (DNA): TGTGCCAGCAGCACCCCGGGCGGGAGGTCTCGGGAGCAGTACTTC.

The chain combines TRBV27 with TRBJ1-1; no reliable D call. Germline CDR1 reads MNHEY; CDR2 reads SMNVEV (reference sequence). The ends were cut back, 6 bases at V and 2 bases at J, with 10 bases in the middle. The CDR3 has 13 residues. The CDR3: CASRRAPNTEAFF. As DNA, the CDR3 is TGTGCCAGCAGAAGGGCTCCAAACACTGAAGCTTTCTTT.

V usage is TRBV11-2 and J usage is TRBJ2-1; 7 bases are shared with TRBD2. The CDR3 has 14 residues. Germline CDR1 and CDR2: SGHAT and FQNNGV. After removal of 0 bases from V and 9 bases from J, the junction contained 5 bases not matched to a gene. In DNA, the CDR3 is TGTGCCAGCAGCTTAGATCCGCTAGCGGTTGAGCAGTTCTTC. It specifies CASSLDPLAVEQFF.

This clone turned up a few times. The genes are TRBV5-1 and TRBJ1-6; the D is unclear. The CDR3 has 15 residues. The V and J ends lost 0 bases and 10 bases respectively, with 14 bases between them. CDR1 is SGHRS, CDR2 YFSETQ, per germline. The CDR3 protein is CASSLAAAISSPLHF. The DNA for the CDR3 is TGCGCCAGCAGCTTGGCGGCAGCCATTTCCTCACCCCTCCACTTT.

A word on this clone: One base separates it from a far larger clone, so it is likely a read error. The chain couples TRBV2 to TRBJ2-3; 8 nucleotides line up with TRBD1. This CDR3 comprises 15 residues. Trimming at V came to 6 bases and at J to 0 bases, leaving 5 bases not matched to a gene. Germline assignment: CDR1 SNHLY and CDR2 FYNNEI. CDR3 coding DNA: TGTGCCAGCAGGGACAGGGCAGGGAGCACAGATACGCAGTATTTT. This translates into CASRDRAGSTDTQYF.

This clone has a single count. The same CDR3 can be traced to other DNA sequences in this sample. The chain uses TRBV7-9 and TRBJ1-1; 7 bases map to TRBD1. Germline V CDR1 and CDR2: SEHNR, FQNEAQ (reference sequence). The CDR3 is made up of 13 amino acids. Trimming removed 5 bases from V and 1 base from J; junction bases left unmatched: 1. The CDR3 loop reads CASSRQGNTEAFF. The CDR3, as DNA: TGTGCCAGCAGCCGACAGGGGAACACTGAAGCTTTCTTT.

In this sample, this clone turned up a few times. The chain couples TRBV7-8 to TRBJ2-7, with TRBD2 matching 7 bases. Trimming cost V 2 bases and J 0 bases; bases outside gene matches: 19. CDR3 length: 20 amino acids. Germline lookup yields CDR1 SGHVS and CDR2 FQNEAQ. CDR3 sequence reads: CASSLLRGYAGAHSSYEQYF. In DNA form, the CDR3 reads TGTGCCAGCAGCTTACTTAGGGGTTACGCGGGAGCCCACTCCTCCTACGAGCAGTACTTC.

Only one count was recorded for this clone. Just one base apart from a much larger clone, this may be a read error. V usage is TRBV6-1 and J usage is TRBJ2-7; the D is unclear. CDR1 and CDR2 (germline): MNHNS, SASEGT. Trimming stripped 5 bases from V and 2 bases from J, with 1 base between. The CDR3 is 10 residues long. This CDR3 is CASSTYEQYF. The CDR3, as DNA: TGTGCCAGCAGTACCTACGAGCAGTACTTC.